This T cell receptor (beta chain) is drawn from a study of blood T cell repertoires in COVID-19. Study context: The samples span acute and convalescent COVID-19 from the United States, Italy and Spain. Sample material is recorded as cDNA or gDNA derived from T cells, B-cell-depleted T cells, or PBMCs.

Trimming took 6 bases from V and 4 from J; bases not matched to a gene: 12. CDR1 and CDR2 from the germline V gene are SEHNR and FQNEAQ (reference sequence). This CDR3 contains 16 residues. In the original processing: The assay estimated nucleated cells by amplifying reference gene primers. Profiling relied on immunoSEQ multiplex PCR, and the TCRdb table lists in-frame clones only, not all of them. V, J and clone size reflect that table, while D and trimming were determined from the DNA. Of hundreds of thousands of clones in the sample, about nine tenths were seen once. What was sequenced was peripheral blood. The rearrangement joins TRBV7-9 to TRBJ1-1; 9 bases fit TRBD1. The TCR sequence derives from a man aged 60 to 69 who had recovered from COVID-19. CDR3 nucleotides: TGTGCCAGCAGTCCGATGAGTACAGGGGGCTTCACTGAAGCTTTCTTT. Translating gives CASSPMSTGGFTEAFF. Drawing the rest from reference TRBV7-9 and TRBJ1-1, the complete variable domain is DTGVSQNPRHKITKRGQNVTFRCDPISEHNRLYWYRQTLGQGPEFLTYFQNEAQLEKSRLLSDRFSAERPKGSFSTLEIQRTEQGDSAMYLCASSPMSTGGFTEAFFGQGTRLTVV.